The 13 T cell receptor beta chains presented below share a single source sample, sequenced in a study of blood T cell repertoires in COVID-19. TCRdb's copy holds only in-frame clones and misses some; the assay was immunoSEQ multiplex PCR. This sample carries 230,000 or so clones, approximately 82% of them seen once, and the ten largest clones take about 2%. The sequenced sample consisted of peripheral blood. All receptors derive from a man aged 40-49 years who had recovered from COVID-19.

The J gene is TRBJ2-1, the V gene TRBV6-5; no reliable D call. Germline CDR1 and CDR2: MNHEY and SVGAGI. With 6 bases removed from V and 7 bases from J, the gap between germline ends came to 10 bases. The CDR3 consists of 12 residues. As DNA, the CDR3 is TGTGCCAGCAGGGCCCCGAGGAATGAGCAGTTCTTC. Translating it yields CASRAPRNEQFF.

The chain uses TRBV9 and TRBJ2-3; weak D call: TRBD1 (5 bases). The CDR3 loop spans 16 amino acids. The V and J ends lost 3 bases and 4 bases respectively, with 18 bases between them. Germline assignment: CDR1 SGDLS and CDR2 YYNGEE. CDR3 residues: CASSEGRLGRSDTQYF. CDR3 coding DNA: TGTGCCAGCAGCGAGGGGCGCCTAGGCCGGTCAGATACGCAGTATTTT. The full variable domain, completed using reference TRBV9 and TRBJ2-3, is DSGVTQTPKHLITATGQRVTLRCSPRSGDLSVYWYQQSLDQGLQFLIQYYNGEERAKGNILERFSAQQFPDLHSELNLSSLELGDSALYFCASSEGRLGRSDTQYFGPGTRLTVL.

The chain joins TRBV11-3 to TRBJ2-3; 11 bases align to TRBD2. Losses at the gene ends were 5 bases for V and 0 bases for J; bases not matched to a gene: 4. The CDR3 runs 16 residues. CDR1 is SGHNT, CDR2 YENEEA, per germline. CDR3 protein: CASSPGLAGSTDTQYF. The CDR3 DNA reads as TGTGCCAGCAGCCCTGGACTAGCGGGTAGCACAGATACGCAGTATTTT.

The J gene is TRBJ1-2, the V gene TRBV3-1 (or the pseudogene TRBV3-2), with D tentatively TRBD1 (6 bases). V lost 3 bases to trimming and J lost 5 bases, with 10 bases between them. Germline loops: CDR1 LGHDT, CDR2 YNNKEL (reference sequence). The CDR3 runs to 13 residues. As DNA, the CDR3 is TGTGCCAGCAGCCACCTCGGACAGTATGGCTACACCTTC. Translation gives CASSHLGQYGYTF.

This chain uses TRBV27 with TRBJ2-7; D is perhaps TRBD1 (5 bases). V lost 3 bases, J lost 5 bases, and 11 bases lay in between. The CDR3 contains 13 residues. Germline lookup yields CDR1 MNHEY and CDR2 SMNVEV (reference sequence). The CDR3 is CASSFSGLNEQYF. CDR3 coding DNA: TGTGCCAGCAGTTTTTCAGGGCTCAACGAGCAGTACTTC.

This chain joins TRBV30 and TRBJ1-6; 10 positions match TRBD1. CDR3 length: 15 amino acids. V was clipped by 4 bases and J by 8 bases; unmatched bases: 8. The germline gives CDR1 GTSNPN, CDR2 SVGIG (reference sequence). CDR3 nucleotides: TGTGCCTGGACTATTCCGGGACAGGGGTATTCACCCCTCCACTTT. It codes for CAWTIPGQGYSPLHF.

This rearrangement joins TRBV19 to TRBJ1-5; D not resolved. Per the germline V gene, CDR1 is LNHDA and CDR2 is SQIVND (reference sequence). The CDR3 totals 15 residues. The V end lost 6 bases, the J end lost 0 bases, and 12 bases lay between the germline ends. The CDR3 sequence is CASRMALYSNQPQHF. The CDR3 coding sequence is TGTGCCAGTAGAATGGCATTATATAGCAATCAGCCCCAGCATTTT.

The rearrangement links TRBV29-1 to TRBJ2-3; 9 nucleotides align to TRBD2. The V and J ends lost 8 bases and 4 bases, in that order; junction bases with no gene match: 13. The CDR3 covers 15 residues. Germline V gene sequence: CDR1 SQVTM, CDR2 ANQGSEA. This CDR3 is CSSLTAGGPSDTQYF. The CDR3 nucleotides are TGCAGCTCCTTGACGGCGGGAGGGCCATCAGATACGCAGTATTTT.

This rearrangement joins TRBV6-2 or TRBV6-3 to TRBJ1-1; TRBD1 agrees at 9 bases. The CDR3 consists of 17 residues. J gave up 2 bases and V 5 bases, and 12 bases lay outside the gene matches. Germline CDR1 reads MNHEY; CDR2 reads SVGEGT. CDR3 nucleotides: TGTGCCAGCAGTCCGTCCTTTAGGACAGGGGTCAACACTGAAGCTTTCTTT. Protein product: CASSPSFRTGVNTEAFF.

The CDR3 nucleotides are TGTGCCTATGTCCTCGGGACAGGGAGAACCGGGGAGCTGTTTTTT. It codes for CAYVLGTGRTGELFF. The gene calls are TRBV30 and TRBJ2-2, with 9 bases aligning to TRBD1. Losses at the gene ends were 7 bases for V and 5 bases for J; bases not matched to a gene: 11. The CDR3 sequence is 15 residues long. The germline V gene encodes CDR1 GTSNPN and CDR2 SVGIG (reference sequence).

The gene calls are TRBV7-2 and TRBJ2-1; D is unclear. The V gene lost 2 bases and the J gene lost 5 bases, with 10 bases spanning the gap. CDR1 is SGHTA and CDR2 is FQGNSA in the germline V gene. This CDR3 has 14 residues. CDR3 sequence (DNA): TGTGCCAGCAGCTTAATGGGCACGAACAATGAGCAGTTCTTC. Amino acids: CASSLMGTNNEQFF.

The CDR3 bases are TGTGCCAGCACCCCAGGGGCCTACGAGCAGTACTTC. Translating gives CASTPGAYEQYF. The chain uses TRBV7-9 and TRBJ2-7; D is perhaps TRBD1 (6 bases). Trimming took 7 bases from V and 2 from J, leaving 9 bases between them. The CDR3 spans 12 residues. Per the germline V gene, CDR1 is SEHNR and CDR2 is FQNEAQ (reference sequence).

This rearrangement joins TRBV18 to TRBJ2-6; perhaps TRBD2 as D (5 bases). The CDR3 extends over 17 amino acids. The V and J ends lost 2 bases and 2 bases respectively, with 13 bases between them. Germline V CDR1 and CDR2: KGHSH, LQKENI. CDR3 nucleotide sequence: TGTGCCAGCTCACCATGGCGGAGGCAGGCTGGGGCCAACGTCCTGACTTTC. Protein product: CASSPWRRQAGANVLTF.